This TCR beta chain was documented in a study of blood T cell repertoires in COVID-19 (dated by TCRdb to 2020 to 2021). Regarding the study in general: Samples covering the acute and convalescent phases of COVID-19 were provided by collaborators in the United States, Italy and Spain. A de-identified subject ID, COVID-19 status, age in years and sex were almost always included in the sample metadata. Where available, HLA class I and class II types were taken from metadata supplied by the sample provider and were not determined by assay-based typing. Deeply sampled blood TCRbeta repertoires from subjects exposed to, actively infected with, or recovered from COVID-19 were included in the dataset. Samples were obtained from the ongoing ImmuneRACE study (first 160 participants) and from 1,200 or so subjects provided by 6 global collaborators. The repertoires were made available in a free public database intended to serve as a resource for research on the immune response to SARS-CoV-2. The prospective study material was composed of cDNA or gDNA derived from T cells, B-cell-depleted T cells, or PBMCs. The full study reports these points: Clinical and demographic metadata were provided uncurated, with the amount varying by source and participant.

For this clone: Its antigen is unknown. The record has no base qualities; no much larger clone is one base away.

The immunoSEQ Assay, a bias-controlled multiplex PCR, was used to amplify TCRbeta CDR3 regions from genomic DNA. Per the original workflow: Nucleated cell counts per sample were estimated from amplification of reference gene primers within the assay. To quantify the absolute abundance of each unique TCRbeta CDR3 rearrangement, sequence reads were collapsed and filtered. For each sample, productive Simpson clonality was calculated as the square root of Simpson's diversity index over productive rearrangements. This immuneACCESS table, as held by TCRdb, lists in-frame sequences with V and J called but not all clones. Of the missing ones, under half trace to an unresolved V gene in checked studies; the others have no known cause. V and J calls and clone size follow that table, whereas D and trimming were derived from the DNA. A total of under 350,000 clones appear in this sample, approximately 89% of them only once. Together, the top ten hold approximately 1.8% of the sample.

In Seattle, one collaborating source enrolled patients while the infection was active and tracked those patients longitudinally over the course of disease. Each collaborating institution followed its own protocols to collect whole blood in K2EDTA tubes. For TCRbeta analysis, collaborators shipped samples in one of three forms: frozen whole blood, isolated PBMCs, or DNA extracted from either of those sample types. The germline V gene (reference sequence) supplies CDR1 LNHDA and CDR2 SQIVND. V lost 5 bases and J lost 11 bases, and the count of bases not matched to a germline gene is 12. CDR3 length: 15 amino acids, cysteine to phenylalanine. Just CDR3 DNA is preserved here, 45 bases in frame from base 1.

Sequencing used peripheral blood. This TCR derives from a woman in her thirties with COVID-19, enrolled during active disease. The chain was built from TRBV19 and TRBJ1-6; TRBD1 fits 7 bases in the junction. The DNA sequence is TGTGCCAGTAGTCCCGACAGGGAAGGAGGGACACCCCTCCACTTT. The translation is CASSPDREGGTPLHF.